This TCR beta chain derives from a study of shared clonotypes between healthy human individuals. Germline V CDR1 and CDR2: SGHAT, FQNNGV. The CDR3 has 16 amino acids. Trimming stripped 1 base from V and 3 bases from J, with 15 bases between. Naive CD8 populations comprised CD45RO-negative cells positively selected for CCR7, excluding terminally differentiated effector memory CD45RA+ cells. Sequenced by immunoSEQ multiplex PCR; TCRdb stores in-frame clones only, minus some. The sample lists roughly 650,000 clones; 90% to 97% were seen once. Sequenced sample: naive CD8+ T cells sorted from blood. This receptor was taken from a woman in her 30s in good health. The chain joins TRBV11-2 to TRBJ1-2, with D possibly being TRBD1 (5 bases). CDR3 sequence reads: CASSLVWGTLDYGYTF. The CDR3 coding sequence is TGTGCCAGCAGCTTAGTATGGGGGACGCTGGACTATGGCTACACCTTC.